This entry features one T cell receptor beta chain sequence. Its antigen remains unidentified. Method: immunoSEQ multiplex PCR; TCRdb's copy keeps in-frame clones and lacks some. The data show 110,000 or so clones, around 90% seen once. The data belong to a study of T cell responses to AZD1222 COVID-19 vaccine. The wider study: Pooling was applied to second doses at about 4 or about 12 weeks.

The CDR3 runs to 12 residues. CDR1 MDHEN and CDR2 SYDVKM come from the germline V gene. The V end was cut by 6 bases, the J end by 4 bases, with 9 bases between. Study conclusions and caveats: Donors skewed white British and female; clonal diversity was possibly underestimated. Regions left unmutated in variants are reportedly the target of nearly half of spike-specific TCRs.

The receptor was isolated from an adult in good health. The V and J genes are TRBV28 and TRBJ1-1; no reliable D call. This specimen was peripheral blood, taken on day 0 of AZD1222 vaccination. The CDR3 coding sequence is TGTGCCAGCAGGACGGTTTCCACTGAAGCTTTCTTT. It translates to CASRTVSTEAFF.